This T cell receptor beta chain was captured by sequencing in a study of cytomegalovirus exposure and HLA in healthy donors. TCRdb's copy holds only in-frame clones and misses some; the assay was immunoSEQ multiplex PCR. The sample yields 300,000 to 350,000 clones, 88% seen once. CDR1 and CDR2 from the germline V gene are KGHSH and LQKENI. V lost 6 bases and J 0 bases, leaving 18 bases between the germline ends. The CDR3 sequence is 17 residues long. The J gene is TRBJ1-3, the V gene TRBV18; D is unresolved. The sequenced sample consisted of PBMCs. The TCR originated in a man aged 30 to 45 in good health and CMV-seronegative. CDR3 DNA: TGTGCCAGCTCGCGAGGCAAGTCCCCTATCTCTGGAAACACCATATATTTT. Protein sequence: CASSRGKSPISGNTIYF. Supplemented by reference TRBV18 and TRBJ1-3, the full variable domain reads NAGVMQNPRHLVRRRGQEARLRCSPMKGHSHVYWYRQLPEEGLKFMVYLQKENIIDESGMPKERFSAEFPKEGPSILRIQQVVRGDSAAYFCASSRGKSPISGNTIYFGEGSWLTVV.